A single sample gave rise to the 15 T cell receptor beta chains below, sequenced in a study of T cell responses to AZD1222 COVID-19 vaccine (dated by TCRdb to about 2021). The protocol used for the library was the immunoSEQ multiplex PCR assay. In its TCRdb copy, this immuneACCESS table keeps in-frame sequences only and misses some clones. Where compared with another copy, unresolved V genes explain less than half of these, and the others have no known cause. In this sample the table shows about 180,000 clones, approximately 94% of which occur a single time. In total, the top ten clones hold 1.5% to 2% of the sample. The time point label, read with the paper, signifies: about 28 days (+/-7) after the second vaccine dose. This specimen consisted of peripheral blood, obtained 28 days after the second AZD1222 dose. The receptor source for this set is an adult who received the AZD1222 COVID-19 vaccine.

The V call is TRBV1, the J call TRBJ1-2. TRBV1 is recorded as a pseudogene. The CDR3 covers 16 residues. The CDR3 nucleotides read TGCACCAGCAGCCAAGACGCCCCGCCGTTGAACTATGGCTACACCTTC. Protein product: CTSSQDAPPLNYGYTF.

This rearrangement joins TRBV9 to TRBJ2-5; no clear D. The germline V gene encodes CDR1 SGDLS and CDR2 YYNGEE. Trimming took 0 bases from V and 7 from J, leaving 13 bases between them. This CDR3 has 14 amino acids. The CDR3 loop is CASSVEERKGTQYF. DNA of the CDR3: TGTGCCAGCAGCGTAGAGGAGAGAAAAGGGACCCAGTACTTC.

The rearrangement uses TRBV27 and TRBJ1-5, with 9 bases identical to TRBD1. Germline CDR1 MNHEY, CDR2 SMNVEV (reference sequence). The J segment lost 6 bases and the V segment lost 6 bases, leaving 15 bases of the junction unmatched. This CDR3 has 17 amino acids. The CDR3 here is CASRAYATGGAAQPQHF. The CDR3 coding sequence is TGTGCCAGCAGAGCTTACGCAACAGGGGGCGCGGCTCAGCCCCAGCATTTT.

This chain joins TRBV19 and TRBJ2-2; D may be TRBD1 (6 bases). Germline V gene sequence: CDR1 LNHDA, CDR2 SQIVND (reference sequence). With 7 bases removed from V and 3 bases from J, the gap between germline ends came to 12 bases. The CDR3 consists of 14 residues. CDR3 sequence (DNA): TGTGCCAGTATAGAAGGGGGAGACACCGGGGAGCTGTTTTTT. It yields the protein CASIEGGDTGELFF.

This chain connects TRBV10-1 to TRBJ2-7, with D maybe TRBD1 (6 bases). Germline V gives CDR1 WNHNN, CDR2 SYGVQD (reference sequence). This CDR3 region has 14 residues. The V gene lost 6 bases and the J gene lost 4 bases, with 16 bases spanning the gap. In DNA, the CDR3 is TGCGCCAGCAGCTTTTCAGGGGATGCGTACGAGCAGTACTTC. The encoded protein is CASSFSGDAYEQYF.

This clone was detected once. The V and J genes are TRBV6-5 and TRBJ2-1; D remains ambiguous. Germline assignment: CDR1 MNHEY and CDR2 SVGAGI. The V and J ends lost 8 bases and 5 bases respectively, with 19 bases between them. The CDR3 runs to 15 residues. In nucleotides, the CDR3 is TGTGCCAGCGCCGCTACGGGCCGTAAGAACAATGAGCAGTTCTTC. It is translated as CASAATGRKNNEQFF.

This chain connects TRBV6-5 to TRBJ1-2; unclear D gene. This CDR3 contains 14 residues. Germline-derived CDR1 and CDR2 are MNHEY and SVGAGI. The V end lost 6 bases, the J end lost 1 base, and 12 bases lay between the germline ends. The DNA for the CDR3 is TGTGCCAGCAGCCCGGGGTGGGGTAACTATGGCTACACCTTC. Its protein is CASSPGWGNYGYTF.

This clone occurred once. V gene TRBV18 combines with J gene TRBJ1-6, with 7 bases that match TRBD1. The length of the CDR3 is 16 residues. Germline V CDR1 and CDR2: KGHSH, LQKENI. J lost 10 bases, V lost 11 bases, and 20 bases had no gene match. DNA for the CDR3: TGTGCCGCTGCCGGTGGGACAGAGGACCCCTCATCACCCCTCCACTTT. Translation: CAAAGGTEDPSSPLHF.

This sequence joins TRBV29-1 and TRBJ1-3, with D possibly TRBD1 on 6 matching bases. Trimming left V 6 bases short and J 3 bases short, with 15 bases between. CDR3 size: 14 residues. Germline V lookup: CDR1 SQVTM, CDR2 ANQGSEA. The chain's CDR3 is CSVGTTGFGNTIYF. The DNA of the CDR3 is TGCAGCGTAGGAACCACAGGGTTTGGAAACACCATATATTTT.

The chain uses TRBV6-5 and TRBJ1-2; D unclear. Trimming cost V 0 bases and J 2 bases, with 10 bases left between them. Germline V CDR1 and CDR2: MNHEY, SVGAGI. This CDR3 region has 15 residues. CDR3 sequence: CASSYSRLINYGYTF. DNA of the CDR3: TGTGCCAGCAGTTACTCGAGGCTAATAAACTATGGCTACACCTTC.

This clone appeared a single time. V usage is TRBV27 and J usage is TRBJ1-1, with D hard to call. Per the germline V gene, CDR1 is MNHEY and CDR2 is SMNVEV (reference sequence). Trimming stripped 1 base from V and 4 bases from J, with 16 bases between. The CDR3 sequence is 16 residues long. The CDR3 nucleotides read TGTGCCAGCAGTTTATGGTTTGGCTCAGGAGGCACTGAAGCTTTCTTT. This translates into CASSLWFGSGGTEAFF.

The V gene is TRBV7-2, the J gene TRBJ1-1; D might be TRBD1 (5 bases). This CDR3 has 12 residues. The germline CDR1 and CDR2 sequences are SGHTA and FQGNSA. V was clipped by 2 bases and J by 10 bases, with 11 bases between them. CDR3 coding DNA: TGTGCCAGCAGCTTAACGCAGGGTGGAGCTTTCTTT. Its translation: CASSLTQGGAFF.

This sequence joins TRBV30 and TRBJ2-1, with D maybe TRBD1 (5 bases). The CDR3 extends over 10 amino acids. The V gene's germline CDR1 is GTSNPN and CDR2 SVGIG (reference sequence). V lost 5 bases, J lost 10 bases, and 9 bases lay in between. The CDR3 region is CAWSSGEQFF. As DNA, the CDR3 is TGTGCCTGGTCTTCAGGGGAGCAGTTCTTC.

The chain uses TRBV11-3 and TRBJ2-1, with TRBD2 matching over 8 bases. CDR3 length: 16 amino acids. CDR1 and CDR2 from the germline V gene are SGHNT and YENEEA. With V trimmed by 3 bases and J by 4 bases, 8 bases remained unmatched. CDR3 sequence: CASSFYPASGYNEQFF. In DNA form, the CDR3 reads TGTGCCAGCAGCTTTTACCCGGCTAGCGGGTACAATGAGCAGTTCTTC. Complete variable domain (other parts from reference TRBV11-3 and TRBJ2-1): EAGVVQSPRYKIIEKKQPVAFWCNPISGHNTLYWYLQNLGQGPELLIRYENEEAVDDSQLPKDRFSAERLKGVDSTLKIQPAELGDSAVYLCASSFYPASGYNEQFFGPGTRLTVL.

The chain couples TRBV21-1 to TRBJ2-5; TRBD1, the D gene given by the table, was not confirmed from the DNA. TRBV21-1 is given as a pseudogene. There are 15 residues in the CDR3. The CDR3 sequence is CASSKRCGRQETQYF. The DNA of the CDR3 is TGTGCCAGCAGCAAAAGGTGTGGCAGGCAAGAGACCCAGTACTTC.